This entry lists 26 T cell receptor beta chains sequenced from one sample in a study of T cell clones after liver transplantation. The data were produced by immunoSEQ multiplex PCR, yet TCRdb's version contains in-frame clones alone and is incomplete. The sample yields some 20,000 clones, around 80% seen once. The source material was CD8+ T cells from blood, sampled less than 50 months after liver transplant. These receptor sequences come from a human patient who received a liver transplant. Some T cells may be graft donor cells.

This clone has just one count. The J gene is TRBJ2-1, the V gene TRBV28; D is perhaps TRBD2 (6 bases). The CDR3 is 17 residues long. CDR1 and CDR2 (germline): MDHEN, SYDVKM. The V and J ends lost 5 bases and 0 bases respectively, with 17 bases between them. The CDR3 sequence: CASSLNSGLASYNEQFF. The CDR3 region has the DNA TGTGCCAGCAGTCTCAACTCGGGACTTGCCTCCTACAATGAGCAGTTCTTC.

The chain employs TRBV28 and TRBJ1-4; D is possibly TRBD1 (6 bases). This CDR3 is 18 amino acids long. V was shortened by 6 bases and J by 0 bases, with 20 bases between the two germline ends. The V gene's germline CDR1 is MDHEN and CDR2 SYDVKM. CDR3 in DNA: TGTGCCAGCAGGGGACAAGGACCGAAGACCGCAACTAATGAAAAACTGTTTTTT. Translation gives CASRGQGPKTATNEKLFF.

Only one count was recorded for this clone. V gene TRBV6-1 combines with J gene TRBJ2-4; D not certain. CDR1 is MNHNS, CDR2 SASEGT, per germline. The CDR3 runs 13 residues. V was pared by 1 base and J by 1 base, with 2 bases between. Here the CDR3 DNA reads TGTGCCAGCAGTGAAGTGGCCAAAAACATTCAGTACTTC. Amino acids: CASSEVAKNIQYF.

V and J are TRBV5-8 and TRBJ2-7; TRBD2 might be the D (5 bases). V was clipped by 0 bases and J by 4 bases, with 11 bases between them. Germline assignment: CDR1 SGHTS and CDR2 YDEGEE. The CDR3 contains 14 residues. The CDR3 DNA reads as TGTGCCAGCAGCTTGGACGAGGGCCTATACGAGCAGTACTTC. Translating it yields CASSLDEGLYEQYF. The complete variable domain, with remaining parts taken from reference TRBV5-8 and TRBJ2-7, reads EAGVTQSPTHLIKTRGQQATLRCSPISGHTSVYWYQQALGLGLQFLLWYDEGEERNRGNFPPRFSGRQFPNYSSELNVNALELEDSALYLCASSLDEGLYEQYFGPGTRLTVT.

The CDR3 region has the DNA TGTGCCAGCAGCTTAGTAGGGGGCGAAACTTACGAGCAGTACTTC. This gives the protein CASSLVGGETYEQYF. The chain uses TRBV7-2 and TRBJ2-7; 7 bases line up with TRBD1. The CDR3 has 15 residues. Germline-derived CDR1 and CDR2 are SGHTA and FQGNSA. The V and J ends lost 1 base and 4 bases, in that order; junction bases with no gene match: 7. The variable domain in full, with the rest retrieved from reference TRBV7-2 and TRBJ2-7, is GAGVSQSPSNKVTEKGKDVELRCDPISGHTALYWYRQSLGQGLEFLIYFQGNSAPDKSGLPSDRFSAERTGGSVSTLTIQRTQQEDSAVYLCASSLVGGETYEQYFGPGTRLTVT.

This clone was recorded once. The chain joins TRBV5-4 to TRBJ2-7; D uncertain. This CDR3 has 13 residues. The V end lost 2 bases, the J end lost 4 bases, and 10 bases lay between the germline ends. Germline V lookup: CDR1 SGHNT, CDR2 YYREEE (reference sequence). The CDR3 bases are TGTGCCAGCAGCTTCTATGGCAGTTACGAGCAGTACTTC. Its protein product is CASSFYGSYEQYF. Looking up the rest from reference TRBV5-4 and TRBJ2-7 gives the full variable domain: ETGVTQSPTHLIKTRGQQVTLRCSSQSGHNTVSWYQQALGQGPQFIFQYYREEENGRGNFPPRFSGLQFPNYSSELNVNALELDDSALYLCASSFYGSYEQYFGPGTRLTVT.

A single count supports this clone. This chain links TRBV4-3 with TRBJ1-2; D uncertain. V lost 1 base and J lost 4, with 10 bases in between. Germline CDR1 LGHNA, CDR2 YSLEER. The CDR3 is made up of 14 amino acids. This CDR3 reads CASSQGLTSYGYTF. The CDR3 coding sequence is TGCGCCAGCAGCCAAGGCCTGACCTCCTATGGCTACACCTTC.

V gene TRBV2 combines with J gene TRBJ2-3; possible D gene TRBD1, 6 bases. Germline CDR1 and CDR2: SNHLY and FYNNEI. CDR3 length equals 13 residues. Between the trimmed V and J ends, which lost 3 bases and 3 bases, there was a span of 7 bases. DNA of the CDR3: TGTGCCAGCAGTGACCAGGGGACAGATACGCAGTATTTT. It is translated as CASSDQGTDTQYF.

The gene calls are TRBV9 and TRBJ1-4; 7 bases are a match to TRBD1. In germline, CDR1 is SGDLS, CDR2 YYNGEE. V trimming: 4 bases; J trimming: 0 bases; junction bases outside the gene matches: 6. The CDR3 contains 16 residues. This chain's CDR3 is CASSHGTDATNEKLFF. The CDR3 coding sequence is TGTGCCAGCAGCCACGGGACAGACGCAACTAATGAAAAACTGTTTTTT.

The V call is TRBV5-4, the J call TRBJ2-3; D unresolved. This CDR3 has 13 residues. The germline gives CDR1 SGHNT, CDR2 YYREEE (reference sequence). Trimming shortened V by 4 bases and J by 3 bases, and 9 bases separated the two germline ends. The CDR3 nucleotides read TGTGCCAGCAGCCCATGGGGAACAGATACGCAGTATTTT. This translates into CASSPWGTDTQYF.

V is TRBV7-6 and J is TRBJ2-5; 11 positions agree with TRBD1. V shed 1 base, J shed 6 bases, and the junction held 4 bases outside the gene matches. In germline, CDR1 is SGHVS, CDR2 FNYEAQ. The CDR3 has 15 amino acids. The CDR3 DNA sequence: TGTGCCAGCAGCTTAGGGACAGGGGGCGGGAAGACCCAGTACTTC. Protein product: CASSLGTGGGKTQYF.

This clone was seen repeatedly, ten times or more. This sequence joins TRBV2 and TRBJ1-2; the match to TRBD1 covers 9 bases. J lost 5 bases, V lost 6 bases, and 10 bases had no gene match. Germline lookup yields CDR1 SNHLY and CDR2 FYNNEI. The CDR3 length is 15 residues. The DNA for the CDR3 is TGTGCCAGCAGCAACCGTGACAGGGGGGGATATGGCTACACCTTC. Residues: CASSNRDRGGYGYTF.

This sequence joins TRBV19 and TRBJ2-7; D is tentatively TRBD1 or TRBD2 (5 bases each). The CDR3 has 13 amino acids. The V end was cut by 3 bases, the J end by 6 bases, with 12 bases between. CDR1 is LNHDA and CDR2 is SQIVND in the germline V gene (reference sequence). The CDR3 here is CASSISWGFEQYF. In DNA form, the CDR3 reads TGTGCCAGTAGTATCTCATGGGGGTTCGAGCAGTACTTC.

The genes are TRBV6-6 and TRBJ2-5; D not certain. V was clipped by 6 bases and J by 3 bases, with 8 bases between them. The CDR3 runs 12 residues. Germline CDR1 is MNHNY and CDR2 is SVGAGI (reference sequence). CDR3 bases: TGTGCCAGCAGCCCGACTGAAGAGACCCAGTACTTC. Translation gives CASSPTEETQYF.

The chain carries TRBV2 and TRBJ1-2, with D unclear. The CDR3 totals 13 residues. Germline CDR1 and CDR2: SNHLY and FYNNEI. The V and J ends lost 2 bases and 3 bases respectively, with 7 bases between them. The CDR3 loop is CASSETRDYGYTF. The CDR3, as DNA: TGTGCCAGCAGTGAAACTCGGGACTATGGCTACACCTTC. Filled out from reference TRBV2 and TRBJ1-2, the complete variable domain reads EPEVTQTPSHQVTQMGQEVILRCVPISNHLYFYWYRQILGQKVEFLVSFYNNEISEKSEIFDDQFSVERPDGSNFTLKIRSTKLEDSAMYFCASSETRDYGYTFGSGTRLTVV.

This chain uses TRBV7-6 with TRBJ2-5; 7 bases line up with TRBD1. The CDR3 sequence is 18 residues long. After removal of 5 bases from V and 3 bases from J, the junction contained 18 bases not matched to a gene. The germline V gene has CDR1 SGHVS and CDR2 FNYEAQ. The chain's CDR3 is CASSPRQGRIESKETQYF. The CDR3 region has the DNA TGTGCCAGCAGCCCAAGACAGGGAAGAATTGAGTCCAAAGAGACCCAGTACTTC.

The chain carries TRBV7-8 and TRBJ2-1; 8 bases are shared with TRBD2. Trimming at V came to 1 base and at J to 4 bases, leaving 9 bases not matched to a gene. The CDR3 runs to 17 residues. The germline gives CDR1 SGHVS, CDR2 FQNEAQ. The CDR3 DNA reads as TGTGCCAGCAGCTTAGACAGAAGCGGGAGATGGTACAATGAGCAGTTCTTC. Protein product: CASSLDRSGRWYNEQFF.

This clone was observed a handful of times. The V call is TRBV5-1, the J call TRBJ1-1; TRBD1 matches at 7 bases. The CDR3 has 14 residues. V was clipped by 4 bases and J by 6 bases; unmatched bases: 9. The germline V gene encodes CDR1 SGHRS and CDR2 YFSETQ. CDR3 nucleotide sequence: TGCGCCAGCAGCCCCTTGACAGGGCGGGCTGAAGCTTTCTTT. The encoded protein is CASSPLTGRAEAFF. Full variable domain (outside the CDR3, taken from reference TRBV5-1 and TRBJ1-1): KAGVTQTPRYLIKTRGQQVTLSCSPISGHRSVSWYQQTPGQGLQFLFEYFSETQRNKGNFPGRFSGRQFSNSRSEMNVSTLELGDSALYLCASSPLTGRAEAFFGQGTRLTVV.

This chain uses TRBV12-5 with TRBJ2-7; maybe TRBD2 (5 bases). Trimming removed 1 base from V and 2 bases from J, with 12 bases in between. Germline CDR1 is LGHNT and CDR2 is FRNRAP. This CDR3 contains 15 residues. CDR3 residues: CASGLDGVSAYEQYF. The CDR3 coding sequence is TGTGCTAGTGGTTTGGACGGGGTGTCGGCCTACGAGCAGTACTTC.

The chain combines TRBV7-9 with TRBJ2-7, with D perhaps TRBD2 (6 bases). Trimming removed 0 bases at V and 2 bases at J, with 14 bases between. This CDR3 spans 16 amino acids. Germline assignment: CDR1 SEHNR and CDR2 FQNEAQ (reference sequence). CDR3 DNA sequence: TGTGCCAGCAGCTTAGCGGGAGGCGGGCATACCTACGAGCAGTACTTC. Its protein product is CASSLAGGGHTYEQYF.

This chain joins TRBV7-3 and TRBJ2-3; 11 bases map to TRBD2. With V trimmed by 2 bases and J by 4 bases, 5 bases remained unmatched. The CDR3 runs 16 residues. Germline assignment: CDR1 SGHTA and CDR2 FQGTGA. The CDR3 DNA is TGTGCCAGCAGCTTACCTATAGCGGGAGGGTCAGATACGCAGTATTTT. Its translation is CASSLPIAGGSDTQYF.

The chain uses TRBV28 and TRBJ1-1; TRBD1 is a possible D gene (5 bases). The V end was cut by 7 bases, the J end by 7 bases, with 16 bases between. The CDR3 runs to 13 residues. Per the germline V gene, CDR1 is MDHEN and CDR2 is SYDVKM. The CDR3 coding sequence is TGTGCCAGCACGACAGCCGCCGGGGTTGAAGCTTTCTTT. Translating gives CASTTAAGVEAFF. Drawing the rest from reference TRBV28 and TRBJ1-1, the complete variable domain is DVKVTQSSRYLVKRTGEKVFLECVQDMDHENMFWYRQDPGLGLRLIYFSYDVKMKEKGDIPEGYSVSREKKERFSLILESASTNQTSMYLCASTTAAGVEAFFGQGTRLTVV.

CDR3: CASRYLGETGELFF. DNA for the CDR3: TGTGCCAGCCGCTACCTAGGGGAGACCGGGGAGCTGTTTTTT. This sequence joins TRBV27 and TRBJ2-2; D could derive from TRBD1 or TRBD2 (5 bases each). Trimming removed 8 bases from V and 5 bases from J, with 15 bases in between. Germline V CDR1 and CDR2: MNHEY, SMNVEV (reference sequence). This CDR3 comprises 14 residues.

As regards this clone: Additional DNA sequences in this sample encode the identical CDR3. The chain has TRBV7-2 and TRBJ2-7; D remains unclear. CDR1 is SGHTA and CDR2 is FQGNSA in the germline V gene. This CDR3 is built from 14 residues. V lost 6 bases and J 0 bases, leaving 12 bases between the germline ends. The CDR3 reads CASSRPGHSYEQYF. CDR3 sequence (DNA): TGTGCCAGCAGTCGACCGGGTCACTCCTACGAGCAGTACTTC.

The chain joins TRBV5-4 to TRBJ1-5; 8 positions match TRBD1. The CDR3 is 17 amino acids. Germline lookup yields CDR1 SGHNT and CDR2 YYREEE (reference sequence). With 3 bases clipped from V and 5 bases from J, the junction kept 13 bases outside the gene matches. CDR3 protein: CASSYTRDRFDDQPQHF. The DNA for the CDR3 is TGTGCCAGCAGCTATACCCGGGACAGGTTTGACGATCAGCCCCAGCATTTT. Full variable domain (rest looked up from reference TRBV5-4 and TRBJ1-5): ETGVTQSPTHLIKTRGQQVTLRCSSQSGHNTVSWYQQALGQGPQFIFQYYREEENGRGNFPPRFSGLQFPNYSSELNVNALELDDSALYLCASSYTRDRFDDQPQHFGDGTRLSIL.

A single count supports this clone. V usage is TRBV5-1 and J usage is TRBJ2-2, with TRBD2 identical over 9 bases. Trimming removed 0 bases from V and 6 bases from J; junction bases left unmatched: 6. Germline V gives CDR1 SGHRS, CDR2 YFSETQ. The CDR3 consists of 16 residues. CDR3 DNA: TGCGCCAGCAGCTTGGCCGGGACTAGCATCTCCGGGGAGCTGTTTTTT. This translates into CASSLAGTSISGELFF. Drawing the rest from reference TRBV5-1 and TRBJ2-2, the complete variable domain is KAGVTQTPRYLIKTRGQQVTLSCSPISGHRSVSWYQQTPGQGLQFLFEYFSETQRNKGNFPGRFSGRQFSNSRSEMNVSTLELGDSALYLCASSLAGTSISGELFFGEGSRLTVL.